This T cell receptor (beta chain) was documented in a study of blood T cell repertoires in COVID-19. Study summary: Samples came from the United States, Italy and Spain, spanning acute and convalescent COVID-19. Sample material is recorded as cDNA or gDNA derived from T cells, B-cell-depleted T cells, or PBMCs.

J lost 4 bases, V lost 7 bases, and 1 base had no gene match. The CDR3 covers 13 residues. Germline assignment: CDR1 MNHEY and CDR2 SMNVEV (reference sequence). Original handling: Counts of nucleated cells, estimated from reference gene primer amplification, were obtained. The protocol was immunoSEQ multiplex PCR, while the TCRdb copy is restricted to in-frame clones and leaves out a portion. That table furnishes V, J and clone size, whereas the DNA furnished D and trimming. The sample lists 150,000 or so clones, 80% to 90% occurring once. This clonotype was sampled from a woman aged 65 to 85 with acute or convalescent COVID-19. Input material: peripheral blood. V is TRBV27 and J is TRBJ2-5, with 12 bases lining up with TRBD2. CDR3 residues: CASMGLAGETQYF. The DNA for the CDR3 is TGTGCCAGCATGGGACTAGCGGGAGAGACCCAGTACTTC.